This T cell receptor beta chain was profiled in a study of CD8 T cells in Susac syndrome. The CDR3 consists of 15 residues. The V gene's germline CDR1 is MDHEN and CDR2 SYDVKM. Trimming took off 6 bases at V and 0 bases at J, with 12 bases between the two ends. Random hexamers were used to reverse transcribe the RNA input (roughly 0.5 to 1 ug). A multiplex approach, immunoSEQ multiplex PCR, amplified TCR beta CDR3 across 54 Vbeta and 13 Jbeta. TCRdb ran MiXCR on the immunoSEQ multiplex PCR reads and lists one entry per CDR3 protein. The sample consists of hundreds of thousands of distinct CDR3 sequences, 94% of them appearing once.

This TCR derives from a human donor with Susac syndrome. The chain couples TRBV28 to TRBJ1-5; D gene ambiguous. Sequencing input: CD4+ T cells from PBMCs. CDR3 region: CASSQDYRSNQPQHF. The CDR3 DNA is TGTGCCAGCAGCCAAGACTATCGTAGCAATCAGCCCCAGCATTTT. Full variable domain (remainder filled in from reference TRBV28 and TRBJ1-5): DVKVTQSSRYLVKRTGEKVFLECVQDMDHENMFWYRQDPGLGLRLIYFSYDVKMKEKGDIPEGYSVSREKKERFSLILESASTNQTSMYLCASSQDYRSNQPQHFGDGTRLSIL.